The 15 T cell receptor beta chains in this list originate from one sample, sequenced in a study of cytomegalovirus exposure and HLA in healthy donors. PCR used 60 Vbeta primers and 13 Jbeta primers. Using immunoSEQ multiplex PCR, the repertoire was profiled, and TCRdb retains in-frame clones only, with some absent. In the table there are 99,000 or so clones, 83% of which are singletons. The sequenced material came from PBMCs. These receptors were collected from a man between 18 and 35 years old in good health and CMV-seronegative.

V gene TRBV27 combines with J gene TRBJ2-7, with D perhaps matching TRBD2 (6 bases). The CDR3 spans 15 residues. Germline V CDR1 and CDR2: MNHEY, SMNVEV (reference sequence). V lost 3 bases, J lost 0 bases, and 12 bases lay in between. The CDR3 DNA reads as TGTGCCAGCAGTTTTACCCTAGCGCGCTCCTACGAGCAGTACTTC. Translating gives CASSFTLARSYEQYF.

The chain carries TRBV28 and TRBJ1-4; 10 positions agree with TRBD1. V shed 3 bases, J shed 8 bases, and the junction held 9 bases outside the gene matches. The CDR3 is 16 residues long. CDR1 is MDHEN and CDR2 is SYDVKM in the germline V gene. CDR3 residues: CASSLSGQGEWEKLFF. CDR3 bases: TGTGCCAGCAGTTTGTCCGGACAGGGGGAGTGGGAAAAACTGTTTTTT. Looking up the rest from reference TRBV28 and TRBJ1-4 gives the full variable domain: DVKVTQSSRYLVKRTGEKVFLECVQDMDHENMFWYRQDPGLGLRLIYFSYDVKMKEKGDIPEGYSVSREKKERFSLILESASTNQTSMYLCASSLSGQGEWEKLFFGSGTQLSVL.

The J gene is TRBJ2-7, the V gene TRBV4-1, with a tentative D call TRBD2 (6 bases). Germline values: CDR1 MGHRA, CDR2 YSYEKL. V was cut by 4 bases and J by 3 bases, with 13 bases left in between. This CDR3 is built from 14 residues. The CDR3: CASSPKIADYEQYF. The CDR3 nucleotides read TGCGCCAGCAGCCCCAAGATAGCGGACTACGAGCAGTACTTC.

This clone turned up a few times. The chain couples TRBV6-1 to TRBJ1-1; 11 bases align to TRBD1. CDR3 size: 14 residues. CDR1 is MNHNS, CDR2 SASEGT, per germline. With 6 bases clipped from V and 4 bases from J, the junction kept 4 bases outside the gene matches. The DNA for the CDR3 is TGTGCCAGCAGCGGGACAGGGGGAGGCACTGAAGCTTTCTTT. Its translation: CASSGTGGGTEAFF.

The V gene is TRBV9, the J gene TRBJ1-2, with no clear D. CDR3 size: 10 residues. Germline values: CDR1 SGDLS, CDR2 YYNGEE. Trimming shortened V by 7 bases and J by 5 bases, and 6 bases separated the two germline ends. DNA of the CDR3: TGTGCCAGCGGGAGTTATGGCTACACCTTC. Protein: CASGSYGYTF.

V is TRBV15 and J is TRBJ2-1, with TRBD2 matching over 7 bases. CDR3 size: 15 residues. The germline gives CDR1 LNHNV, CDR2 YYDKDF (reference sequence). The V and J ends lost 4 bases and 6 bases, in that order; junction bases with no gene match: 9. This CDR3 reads CATSITLGGSNEQFF. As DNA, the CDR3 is TGTGCCACCAGCATCACACTAGGCGGGAGCAATGAGCAGTTCTTC.

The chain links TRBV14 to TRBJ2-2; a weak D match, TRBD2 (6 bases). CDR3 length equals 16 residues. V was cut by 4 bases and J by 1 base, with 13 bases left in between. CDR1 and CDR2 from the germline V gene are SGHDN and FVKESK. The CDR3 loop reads CASSRFSGVNTGELFF. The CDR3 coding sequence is TGTGCCAGCAGCCGTTTTAGCGGAGTGAACACCGGGGAGCTGTTTTTT.

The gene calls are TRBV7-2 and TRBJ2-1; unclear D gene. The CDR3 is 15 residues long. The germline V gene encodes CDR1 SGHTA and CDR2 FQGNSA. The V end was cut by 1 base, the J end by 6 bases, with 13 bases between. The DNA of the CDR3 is TGTGCCAGCAGCTTAGGGGCCCAGAGTGGCAATGAGCAGTTCTTC. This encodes CASSLGAQSGNEQFF. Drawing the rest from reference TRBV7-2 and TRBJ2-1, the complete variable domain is GAGVSQSPSNKVTEKGKDVELRCDPISGHTALYWYRQSLGQGLEFLIYFQGNSAPDKSGLPSDRFSAERTGGSVSTLTIQRTQQEDSAVYLCASSLGAQSGNEQFFGPGTRLTVL.

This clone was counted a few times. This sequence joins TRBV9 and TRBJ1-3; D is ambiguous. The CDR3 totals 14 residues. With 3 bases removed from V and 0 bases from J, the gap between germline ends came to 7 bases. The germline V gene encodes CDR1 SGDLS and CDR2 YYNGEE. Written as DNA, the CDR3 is TGTGCCAGCAGCGGACATCGCTCTGGAAACACCATATATTTT. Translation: CASSGHRSGNTIYF.

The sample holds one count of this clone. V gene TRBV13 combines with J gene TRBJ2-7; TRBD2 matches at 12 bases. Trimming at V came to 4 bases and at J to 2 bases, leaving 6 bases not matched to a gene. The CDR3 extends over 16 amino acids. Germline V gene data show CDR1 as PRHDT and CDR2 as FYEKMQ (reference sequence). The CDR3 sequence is CASSSSSGRDAYEQYF. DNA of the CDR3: TGTGCCAGCAGCTCATCTAGCGGGAGGGATGCCTACGAGCAGTACTTC. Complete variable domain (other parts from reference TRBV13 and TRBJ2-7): AAGVIQSPRHLIKEKRETATLKCYPIPRHDTVYWYQQGPGQDPQFLISFYEKMQSDKGSIPDRFSAQQFSDYHSELNMSSLELGDSALYFCASSSSSGRDAYEQYFGPGTRLTVT.

The CDR3 sequence: CASRRTLAASTDTQYF. Written as DNA, the CDR3 is TGTGCCAGCAGGCGTACCCTAGCGGCTAGCACAGATACGCAGTATTTT. This chain joins TRBV27 and TRBJ2-3, with 7 bases lining up with TRBD2. The CDR3 sequence is 16 residues long. The germline gives CDR1 MNHEY, CDR2 SMNVEV (reference sequence). V lost 6 bases, J lost 0 bases, and 9 bases stayed unmatched.

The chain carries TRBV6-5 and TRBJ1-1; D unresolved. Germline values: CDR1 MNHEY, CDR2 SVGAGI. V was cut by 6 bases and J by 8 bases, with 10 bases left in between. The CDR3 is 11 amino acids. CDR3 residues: CASSHGPEAFF. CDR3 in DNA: TGTGCCAGCAGCCATGGGCCCGAAGCTTTCTTT.

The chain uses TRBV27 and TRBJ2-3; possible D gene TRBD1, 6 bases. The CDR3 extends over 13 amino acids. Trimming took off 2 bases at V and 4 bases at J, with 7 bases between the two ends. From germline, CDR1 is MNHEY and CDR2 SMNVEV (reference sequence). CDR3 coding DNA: TGTGCCAGCAGTTTAGGGGGCCCAGATACGCAGTATTTT. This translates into CASSLGGPDTQYF.

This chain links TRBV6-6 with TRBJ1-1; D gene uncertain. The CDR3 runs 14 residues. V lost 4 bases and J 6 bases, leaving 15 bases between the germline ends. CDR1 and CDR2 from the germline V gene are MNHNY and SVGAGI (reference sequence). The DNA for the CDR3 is TGTGCCAGCAGTTTCGCCATTGGAGGGCCTGAAGCTTTCTTT. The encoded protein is CASSFAIGGPEAFF.

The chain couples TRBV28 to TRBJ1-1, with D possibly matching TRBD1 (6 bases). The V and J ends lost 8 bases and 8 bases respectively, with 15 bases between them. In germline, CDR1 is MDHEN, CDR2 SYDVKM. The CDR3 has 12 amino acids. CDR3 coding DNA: TGTGCCAGCCGGGACATCGAGGAGGAAGCTTTCTTT. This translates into CASRDIEEEAFF. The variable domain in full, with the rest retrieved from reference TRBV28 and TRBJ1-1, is DVKVTQSSRYLVKRTGEKVFLECVQDMDHENMFWYRQDPGLGLRLIYFSYDVKMKEKGDIPEGYSVSREKKERFSLILESASTNQTSMYLCASRDIEEEAFFGQGTRLTVV.